This TCR beta chain emerged from a study of human T cells and chemical hapten exposure. Study-wide results and caveats: Expanded TCRs clustered into significantly more large CDR3 similarity groups than controls, the analysis revealed.

The time point was: patch test 2, 6 weeks after DPC sensitization. The treatment denotes: therapeutic diphenylcyclopropenone sensitization with weekly scalp DPC. V was trimmed by 0 bases and J by 6 bases, leaving 10 bases between them. CDR3 length: 14 residues. Germline assignment: CDR1 LGHNA and CDR2 YSLEER. TCRdb passed the RACE reads through MiXCR, listing each CDR3 protein once. The profile shows hundreds of thousands of distinct CDR3 sequences, around 6% of them singletons. Points on this clonotype: Its antigen is unidentified.

The material sequenced was whole blood, taken in connection with sensitization to the hapten diphenylcyclopropenone (DPC). The clonotype was recovered from a woman between 18 and 29 years old with alopecia areata. Some clones in this sample may be carry-over from other donors' samples. J is TRBJ2-3 and V is TRBV4-3; no definite D call. This CDR3 is CASSQDPAADTQYF. In DNA, the CDR3 is TGCGCCAGCAGCCAAGACCCGGCGGCTGATACGCAGTATTTT.